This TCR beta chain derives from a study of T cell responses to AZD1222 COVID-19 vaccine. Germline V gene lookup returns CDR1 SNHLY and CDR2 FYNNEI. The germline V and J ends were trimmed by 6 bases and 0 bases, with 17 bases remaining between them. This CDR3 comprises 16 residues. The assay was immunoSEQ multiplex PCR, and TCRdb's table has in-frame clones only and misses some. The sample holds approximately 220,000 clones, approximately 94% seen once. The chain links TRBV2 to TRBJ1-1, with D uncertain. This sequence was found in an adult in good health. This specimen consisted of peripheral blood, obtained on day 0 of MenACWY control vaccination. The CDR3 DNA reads TGTGCCAGCAGGGACCTATTCACAGAAATGAACACTGAAGCTTTCTTT. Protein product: CASRDLFTEMNTEAFF.